What follows are 18 T cell receptor beta chains derived from one specimen sequenced in a study of tissue T cells after allogeneic stem cell transplantation. This table comes from immunoSEQ multiplex PCR, and its TCRdb copy is limited to in-frame clones, with some not included. Among thousands of clones, approximately 46% were seen once, and the ten largest hold about 7%. Described time point: mouse harvest day 7 after allogeneic transplant. Tail vein injection delivered 10^7 T-cell-depleted bone marrow cells and 10^6 splenic CD5+ T cells. Sequencing was done on a sample of gut tissue. These receptor sequences come from a female BALB/c mouse given C57BL/6 T cells with graft-versus-host disease after an allogeneic hematopoietic cell transplant.

Comment on this clone: The gene symbols are mouse symbols. The sequence runs out 1 residue before the end of the CDR3; the remainder is reconstructed from the germline J gene. The V and J genes are TRBV15 and TRBJ1-4; TRBD1 is a possible D gene (6 bases). The germline gives CDR1 SGHND, CDR2 FRSKSL. There are 14 residues in the CDR3. Trimming cost V 5 bases and J 2 bases, with 9 bases left between them. The part of the CDR3 DNA that was read is TGTGCCAGCAGTCCGGGACACTCCAACGAAAGATTATTT. Amino acid sequence: CASSPGHSNERLF. The complete CDR3 protein is CASSPGHSNERLFF.

Turning to this clone: Mouse germline and gene names are used. Read data end 1 residue before the CDR3 end; the end is taken from the germline J gene. The J gene is TRBJ2-3, the V gene TRBV2; D gene uncertain. Between the trimmed V and J ends, which lost 3 bases and 0 bases, there was a span of 4 bases. The CDR3 is 13 amino acids. Looked up from germline, CDR1 is LGHNA and CDR2 is YSYQKL. This CDR3 reads CASSQTSAETLYF. CDR3 DNA, as far as it was read: TGTGCCAGCAGCCAGACAAGTGCAGAAACGCTGTAT.

As to this clone: Genes and germline come from the mouse. Read data end 1 residue before the CDR3 end; the end is taken from the germline J gene. The rearrangement uses TRBV1 and TRBJ1-6; 8 nucleotides line up with TRBD1. TRBJ1-6 carries the ORF label, with uncertain function. Germline-derived CDR1 and CDR2 are NSQYPW and LRSPGD (reference sequence). This CDR3 is built from 14 residues. V lost 0 bases to trimming and J lost 10 bases; unmatched junction nucleotides: 2. CDR3 sequence: CTCSADRGRSPLYF. CDR3 DNA (partial): TGCACCTGCAGTGCAGACAGGGGGCGGTCGCCCCTCTAC.

A remark on this clone: The gene symbols are mouse symbols. The sequence runs out 1 residue before the end of the CDR3; the remainder is reconstructed from the germline J gene. The V and J genes are TRBV3 and TRBJ2-1; 7 bases match TRBD1. The germline gives CDR1 SNHLY, CDR2 FYNGKV (reference sequence). J gave up 7 bases and V 5 bases, and 5 bases lay outside the gene matches. The CDR3 sequence is 13 residues long. CDR3 DNA, as far as it was read: TGTGCCAGCAGCCGACAGGGTGGGGCTGAGCAGTTC. Translation: CASSRQGGAEQF. The entire CDR3 sequence reads CASSRQGGAEQFF.

Notes on this clone: Gene and germline names: mouse. The observed sequence ends 1 residue before the CDR3 terminus, with the missing tail filled in from the germline J gene. This specimen includes other DNA sequences encoding the same CDR3. The rearrangement uses TRBV26 and TRBJ1-1; TRBD1 matches at 9 bases. This CDR3 has 14 residues. CDR1 is KGHPV, CDR2 FQNQEV, per germline (reference sequence). Trimming took 6 bases from V and 0 from J; bases not matched to a gene: 2. Partial CDR3 DNA: TGTGCCAGCAGCCGACAGGGGGCAAACACAGAAGTCTTC. Residues: CASSRQGANTEVF. The full CDR3 protein reads CASSRQGANTEVFF.

About this clone itself: Genes and germline come from the mouse. The CDR3 is cut off 1 residue early in the read; its end comes from the germline J gene. This chain joins TRBV23 and TRBJ2-7; the tabulated D call, TRBD2, remains unverified against the DNA. Germline-derived CDR1 and CDR2 are KGHTA and FQNQQP. The CDR3 runs to 12 residues. CDR3 bases read: TGCTCCAGCAGGACTGGCCCCTATGAACAGTAC. Protein: CSSRTGPYEQY. The CDR3, in full, reads CSSRTGPYEQYF.

To note about this clone: The listed genes are named as in mouse. The CDR3 sequence is CASSLSQGREQYF. The DNA read from the CDR3 is TGTGCCAGCAGTCTGTCTCAGGGGAGGGAACAGTAC. The V and J genes are TRBV26 and TRBJ2-7; a possible D gene is TRBD1 (6 bases). The missing CDR3 end, 1 residue past where the read stops, is filled in from the germline J gene. V lost 0 bases, J lost 7 bases, and 10 bases lay in between. CDR3 length: 13 residues. Germline V gene sequence: CDR1 KGHPV, CDR2 FQNQEV (reference sequence).

As for this clone: All gene names here are mouse names. Read data end 1 residue before the CDR3 end; the end is taken from the germline J gene. The chain is built from TRBV13-1 and TRBJ2-1, with D possibly matching TRBD1 (6 bases). The germline V and J ends were trimmed by 4 bases and 3 bases, with 11 bases remaining between them. The CDR3 runs 14 residues. Germline values: CDR1 NSHNY, CDR2 SYGAGN. The CDR3 sequence is CASSHRESYAEQFF. The CDR3 bases that were read are TGTGCCAGCAGTCACAGGGAGAGCTATGCTGAGCAGTTC.

In regard to this clone: Gene names follow the mouse nomenclature. The observed sequence ends 1 residue before the CDR3 terminus, with the missing tail filled in from the germline J gene. The chain carries TRBV3 and TRBJ2-7, with 9 nucleotides matching TRBD2. Per the germline V gene, CDR1 is SNHLY and CDR2 is FYNGKV (reference sequence). The CDR3 covers 14 residues. The junction had 1 base not matched to a gene; V was cut back by 4 bases and J by 0 bases. The CDR3 region is CASSSGLGSYEQYF. The CDR3 DNA, read in part, is TGTGCCAGCAGCTCGGGACTGGGCTCCTATGAACAGTAC.

This clone was counted between two and nine times. Gene names and germline match the mouse. The CDR3 is cut off 1 residue early in the read; its end comes from the germline J gene. This chain connects TRBV19 to TRBJ2-4; D may be TRBD2 (7 bases). Looked up from germline, CDR1 is FNHDT and CDR2 is SITEND (reference sequence). Trimming left V 4 bases short and J 6 bases short, with 12 bases between. The CDR3 length is 13 residues. The CDR3 bases that were read are TGTGCCAGCAGTGAAGGGGGGGGGAACACCTTGTAC. This codes for CASSEGGGNTLY. The full CDR3 is CASSEGGGNTLYF.

About this clone: Mouse gene names and germline throughout. The CDR3 end lies 1 residue beyond the end of the read and is filled in from the germline J gene. The chain joins TRBV16 to TRBJ1-4; D perhaps matches TRBD1 (5 bases). Germline V gene data show CDR1 as SGHSA and CDR2 as FRNQAP. Trimming removed 0 bases from V and 4 bases from J, with 9 bases in between. The CDR3 runs to 15 residues. The DNA read from the CDR3 is TGTGCAAGCAGCTTAGAGGGGGGGGGCAACGAAAGATTATTT. Protein product: CASSLEGGGNERLF. The whole CDR3 sequence reads CASSLEGGGNERLFF.

With respect to this clone: The gene symbols are mouse symbols. The DNA ends 1 residue before the CDR3 does, and the rest of the CDR3 is filled in from the germline J gene. The chain is built from TRBV14 and TRBJ1-1, with D unresolved. The CDR3 extends over 13 amino acids. Per germline, CDR1 SGHDT and CDR2 FRDEAV. Trimming removed 2 bases from V and 2 bases from J, with 7 bases in between. The DNA read from the CDR3 is TGTGCCAGCAGTTTGGGCCCCAACACAGAAGTCTTC. Translation: CASSLGPNTEVF. The CDR3 in its entirety is CASSLGPNTEVFF. Full variable domain (missing parts from reference TRBV14 and TRBJ1-1): EAGVTQSPRYAVLQEGQAVSFWCDPISGHDTLYWYQQPRDQGPQLLVYFRDEAVIDNSQLPSDRFSAVRPKGTNSTLKIQSAKQGDTATYLCASSLGPNTEVFFGKGTRLTVV.

Details on this clone: Mouse gene names and germline throughout. The CDR3 is cut off 1 residue early in the read; its end comes from the germline J gene. The V and J genes are TRBV13-3 and TRBJ2-3; D is possibly TRBD2 (6 bases). Trimming left V 1 base short and J 1 base short, with 10 bases between. The CDR3 covers 15 residues. In germline, CDR1 is NNHDY, CDR2 SYVADS. CDR3 sequence: CASSDHWEGAETLYF. CDR3 DNA (partial): TGTGCCAGCAGTGATCACTGGGAGGGTGCAGAAACGCTGTAT.

Points on this clone: Gene and germline names: mouse. The DNA ends 1 residue before the CDR3 does, and the rest of the CDR3 is filled in from the germline J gene. The chain carries TRBV13-2 and TRBJ2-5; perhaps TRBD2 as D (6 bases). The CDR3 consists of 12 residues. The V end was cut by 3 bases, the J end by 7 bases, with 9 bases between. Per germline, CDR1 NNHNN and CDR2 SYGAGS (reference sequence). The CDR3 reads CASGGGLNTQYF. CDR3 DNA (partial): TGTGCCAGCGGTGGGGGACTAAACACCCAGTAC.

Points on this clone: Mouse gene names and germline throughout. The CDR3 end falls 1 residue outside the read, so it is completed with the germline J gene. The genes are TRBV26 and TRBJ2-7; 10 nucleotides match TRBD1. The V gene end was trimmed by 6 bases and the J gene end by 5 bases; junction bases not matched to a gene: 4. Per the germline V gene, CDR1 is KGHPV and CDR2 is FQNQEV (reference sequence). This CDR3 contains 13 residues. CDR3 sequence reads: CASSRDRGHEQYF. The part of the CDR3 DNA that was read is TGTGCCAGCAGCCGGGACAGGGGTCATGAACAGTAC.

This clone was seen only a few times. Any gene name here is a mouse gene name. From the germline J gene comes the end of the CDR3, since the read stops 1 residue before it. J is TRBJ2-7 and V is TRBV13-1; 10 bases align to TRBD2. The J segment lost 6 bases and the V segment lost 5 bases, leaving 2 bases of the junction unmatched. Per the germline V gene, CDR1 is NSHNY and CDR2 is SYGAGN. The CDR3 extends over 12 amino acids. CDR3 region: CASRDWGTEQYF. The CDR3 DNA, read in part, is TGTGCCAGCAGGGACTGGGGGACTGAACAGTAC.

For this clone: Genes and germline are mouse. The observed sequence ends 1 residue before the CDR3 terminus, with the missing tail filled in from the germline J gene. V gene TRBV2 combines with J gene TRBJ2-3; 9 nucleotides agree with TRBD2. The CDR3 runs to 15 residues. Trimming took 2 bases from V and 3 from J; bases not matched to a gene: 3. Per germline, CDR1 LGHNA and CDR2 YSYQKL. The DNA read from the CDR3 is TGTGCCAGCAGCCAACCCGACTGGGGGGCAGAAACGCTGTAT. It translates to CASSQPDWGAETLY. The full CDR3 protein is CASSQPDWGAETLYF.

A few counts support this clone. Gene names and germline refer to mouse. The read halts 1 residue ahead of the CDR3 end, with the missing end drawn from the germline J gene. The V gene is TRBV2, the J gene TRBJ2-2, with 10 bases lining up with TRBD1. Trimming at V came to 1 base and at J to 6 bases, leaving 8 bases not matched to a gene. The CDR3 is 17 residues long. Germline V gene data show CDR1 as LGHNA and CDR2 as YSYQKL. CDR3 bases read: TGTGCCAGCAGCCAAGCACCGGGACAGGGGAGGCCCGGGCAGCTCTAC. This sequence encodes CASSQAPGQGRPGQLY. The whole CDR3 region reads CASSQAPGQGRPGQLYF.